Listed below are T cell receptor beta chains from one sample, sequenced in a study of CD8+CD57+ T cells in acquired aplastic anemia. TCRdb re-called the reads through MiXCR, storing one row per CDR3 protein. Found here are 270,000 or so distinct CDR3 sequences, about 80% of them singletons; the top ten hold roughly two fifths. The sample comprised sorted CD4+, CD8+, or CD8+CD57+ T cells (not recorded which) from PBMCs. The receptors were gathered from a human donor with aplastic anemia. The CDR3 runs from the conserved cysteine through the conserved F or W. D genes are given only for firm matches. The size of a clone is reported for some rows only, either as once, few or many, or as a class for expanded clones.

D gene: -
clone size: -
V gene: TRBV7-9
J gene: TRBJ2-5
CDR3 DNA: TGTGCCTACAGCATGGGCTCCAGCCAAGAGACCCAGTACTTC
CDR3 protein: CAYSMGSSQETQYF

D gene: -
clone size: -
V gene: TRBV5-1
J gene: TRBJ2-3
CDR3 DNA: TGCGCCAGCAGCGAGGCGGAACGTCCCGATACGCAGTATTTT
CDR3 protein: CASSEAERPDTQYF

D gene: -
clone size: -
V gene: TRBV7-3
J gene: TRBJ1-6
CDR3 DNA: TGTGCCAGCAGCACCAGAAAGACAGGATCCTATTCACACCTCCACTTT
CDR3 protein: CASSTRKTGSYSHLHF

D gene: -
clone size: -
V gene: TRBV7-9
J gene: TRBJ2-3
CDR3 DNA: TGTGCCAGCAGCTTAGCGAAGGGGCGCGATTCGCAGTATTTT
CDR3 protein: CASSLAKGRDSQYF

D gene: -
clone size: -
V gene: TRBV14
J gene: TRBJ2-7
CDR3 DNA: TGTGCCAGCAGCCATACCGGGACGGTCTATAATTCACAGTACTTC
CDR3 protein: CASSHTGTVYNSQYF

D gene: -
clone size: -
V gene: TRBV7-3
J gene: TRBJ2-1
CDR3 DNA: TGTGCCAGCAGCGGTGCCGGAGGTAAGGGAAACACCGAGCAGTTCTTC
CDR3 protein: CASSGAGGKGNTEQFF

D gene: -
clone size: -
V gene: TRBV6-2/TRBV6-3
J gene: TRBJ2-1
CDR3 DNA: TGTGCCAGCAGTTCAACGCACTTAAGTGTCAGTAACAATGAGCAGTTCTTC
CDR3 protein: CASSSTHLSVSNNEQFF

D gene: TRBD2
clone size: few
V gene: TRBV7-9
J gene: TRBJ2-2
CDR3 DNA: TGTGCCAGCAGCTTTCAAAGAAGCGGGGCGGGGGATGAGTTTTTT
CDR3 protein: CASSFQRSGAGDEFF

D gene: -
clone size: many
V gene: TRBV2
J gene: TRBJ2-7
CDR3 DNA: TGTGCCAGCAGTGAAACGCGTTACGAGCAGTACTTC
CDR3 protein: CASSETRYEQYF

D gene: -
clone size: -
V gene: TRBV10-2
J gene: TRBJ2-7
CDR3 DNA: TGCGCCAGCAGTGGGACCGTCAGTCCGTACGAGCATTTTTTC
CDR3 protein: CASSGTVSPYEHFF

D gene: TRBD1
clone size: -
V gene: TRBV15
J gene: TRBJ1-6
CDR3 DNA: TGTGCCACCAGCAGCCGGGACAGGGTGGGCAATTCACCCCTCCACTTT
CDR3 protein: CATSSRDRVGNSPLHF

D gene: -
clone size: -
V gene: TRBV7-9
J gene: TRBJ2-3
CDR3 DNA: TGTGTCAGCAGCTTAGTGCCCGGGGAGCTGTTTTTTTATTTT
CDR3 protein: CVSSLVPGELFFYF

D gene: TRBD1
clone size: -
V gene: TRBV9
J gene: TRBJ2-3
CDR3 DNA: TGTGCCAGCAGCGTAGCGGGACAGCCCACAACGCAGTATTTT
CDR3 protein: CASSVAGQPTTQYF

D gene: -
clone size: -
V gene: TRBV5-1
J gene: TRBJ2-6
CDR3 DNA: TGCGCCAGCAGCTTGGAGGGGAGCTACACGGCCAACGTCCTGGCTTTC
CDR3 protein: CASSLEGSYTANVLAF

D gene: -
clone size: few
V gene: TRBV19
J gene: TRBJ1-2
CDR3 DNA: TGTGCCAGTAGCGGGAGAGGCTATGGCTACACCTTC
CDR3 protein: CASSGRGYGYTF

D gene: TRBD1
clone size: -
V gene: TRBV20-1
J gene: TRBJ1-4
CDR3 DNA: TGCAGTGCTAGAGAAGGGGACAGGGACAATGAAAAACTGTTTTTT
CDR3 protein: CSAREGDRDNEKLFF

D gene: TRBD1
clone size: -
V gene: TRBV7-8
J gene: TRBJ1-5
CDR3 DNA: TGTGCCAGCAGCTTTACAGGGGGCGACGACTATGGCTACTTT
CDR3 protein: CASSFTGGDDYGYF

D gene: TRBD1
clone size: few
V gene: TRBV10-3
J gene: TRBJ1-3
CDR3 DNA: TGTGCCATCAGTGAGTCGGGACAGGGGGCTGGAAACACCATATATTTT
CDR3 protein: CAISESGQGAGNTIYF

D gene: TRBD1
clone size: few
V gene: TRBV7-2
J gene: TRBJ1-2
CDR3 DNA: TGTGCCAGCAGCTTGACAGGGGGCTTTGGCTACACCTTC
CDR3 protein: CASSLTGGFGYTF

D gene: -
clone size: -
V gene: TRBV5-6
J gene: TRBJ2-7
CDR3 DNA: TGTGCCAGCAGCGTGCAGAGGCCCCTACTCTACGAGCAGTACTTC
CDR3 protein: CASSVQRPLLYEQYF

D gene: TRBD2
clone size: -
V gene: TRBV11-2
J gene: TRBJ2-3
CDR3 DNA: TGTGCCAGCAGCCCAGGAGCGGGGGGCACAGATACGCAGTATTTT
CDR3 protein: CASSPGAGGTDTQYF

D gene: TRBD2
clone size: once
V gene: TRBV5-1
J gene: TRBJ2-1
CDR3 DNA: TGCGCCAGCAGCTTAACAAGAAACGGGGGGAGCGATGAGCAGTTCTTC
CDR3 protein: CASSLTRNGGSDEQFF

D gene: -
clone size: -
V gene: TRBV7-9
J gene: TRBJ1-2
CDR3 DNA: TGTGCCAGCAGCGTAGGGTCAGAAACGCAGGACTTTGGCTTC
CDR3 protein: CASSVGSETQDFGF

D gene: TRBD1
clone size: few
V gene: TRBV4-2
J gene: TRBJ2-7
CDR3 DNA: TGTGCCAGCAGCCCGGGACAGGGTCGGGCCTACGAGCAGTACTTC
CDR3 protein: CASSPGQGRAYEQYF

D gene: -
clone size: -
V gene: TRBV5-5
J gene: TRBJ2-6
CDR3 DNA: TGCGCCAGCAGCGATTACAGCAGCTACGGGGCCAACGTCCTGACTTTC
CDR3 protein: CASSDYSSYGANVLTF

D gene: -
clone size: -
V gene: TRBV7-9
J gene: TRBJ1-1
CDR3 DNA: TGTGCCAGCAGCTTAGAAAGAAGCGGGAAGAGCGAAGAGTTCTTT
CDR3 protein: CASSLERSGKSEEFF

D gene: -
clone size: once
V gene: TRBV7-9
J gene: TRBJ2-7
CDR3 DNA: TGTGCCAGCAGCTTAGTACCCGGGGAGCTGGATTTTTACTTC
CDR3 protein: CASSLVPGELDFYF

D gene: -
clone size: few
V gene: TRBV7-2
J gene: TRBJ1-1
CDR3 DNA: TGTGCCAGCAGCTTAGCTGGGAGACCGAATACTCAGGCTTTCTTT
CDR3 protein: CASSLAGRPNTQAFF

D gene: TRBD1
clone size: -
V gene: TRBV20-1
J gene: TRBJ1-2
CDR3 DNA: TGCAGTGGACCAACAGGGGAACGCGGTGGCTACACCTTC
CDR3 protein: CSGPTGERGGYTF

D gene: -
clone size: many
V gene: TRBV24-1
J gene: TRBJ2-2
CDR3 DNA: TGTGCCACCTTGGCCGGGGACACCGGGACGCTGTTTTTT
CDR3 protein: CATLAGDTGTLFF

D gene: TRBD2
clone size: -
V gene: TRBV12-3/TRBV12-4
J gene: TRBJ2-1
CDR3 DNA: TGTGCCAGTTCGACTAGCGGGAGGGAAAACAGTGAGGAGTTCTTC
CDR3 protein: CASSTSGRENSEEFF

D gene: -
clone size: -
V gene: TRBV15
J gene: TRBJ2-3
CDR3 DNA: TGTGCCAGCAGCAGAGCTAGTCGGCAAGAGACGCAGTACTTT
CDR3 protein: CASSRASRQETQYF

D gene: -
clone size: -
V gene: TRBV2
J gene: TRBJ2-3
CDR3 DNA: TGTGCCAGCAGACTGGACGGGAAGGATACGCAGTATTTT
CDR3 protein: CASRLDGKDTQYF

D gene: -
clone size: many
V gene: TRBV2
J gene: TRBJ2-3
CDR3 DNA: TGTGGCAGCGTGGCCGGGGGCCCCGATACGCAGTATTTT
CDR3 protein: CGSVAGGPDTQYF

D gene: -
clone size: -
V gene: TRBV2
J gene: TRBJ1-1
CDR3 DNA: TGTGCCAGCAGTGAGGCGGGGGGGGCGCACACTGAAGCTTTCTTT
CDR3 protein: CASSEAGGAHTEAFF

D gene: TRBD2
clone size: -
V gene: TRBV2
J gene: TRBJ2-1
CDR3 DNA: TGTGCCAGCAGTGATGAAAGAAGCGGGGGGAGCGATGAGCAGTTCTTC
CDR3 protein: CASSDERSGGSDEQFF

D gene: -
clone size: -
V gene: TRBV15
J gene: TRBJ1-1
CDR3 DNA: TGCGCCAGCAGCCGAGGCCAACATGAGGCGGCTGAAGCGTTCTTT
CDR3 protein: CASSRGQHEAAEAFF

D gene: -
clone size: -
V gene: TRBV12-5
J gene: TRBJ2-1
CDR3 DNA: TGTGCTAGTGGTTCCCCCCAGCGTGAAGAATACAATGAGCAGTTCTTC
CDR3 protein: CASGSPQREEYNEQFF

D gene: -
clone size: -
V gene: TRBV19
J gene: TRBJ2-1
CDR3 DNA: TGTGCCAGTAGCATCGCTAGCCGAGCCTACAATACGCAGTTCTTC
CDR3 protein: CASSIASRAYNTQFF

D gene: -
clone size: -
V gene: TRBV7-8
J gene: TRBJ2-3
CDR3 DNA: TGTGCCAGCGGGGACCGTCCAACAGATACGCAGTATTTT
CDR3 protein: CASGDRPTDTQYF

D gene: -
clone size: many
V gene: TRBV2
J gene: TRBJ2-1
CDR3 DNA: TGTGCCAGCGGGGCGCGAAATGAGCAGTTCTTC
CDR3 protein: CASGARNEQFF

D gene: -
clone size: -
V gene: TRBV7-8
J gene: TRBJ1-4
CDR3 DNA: TGTGCCAGCAGCTTAGCGGGAGGGGCCGATAGGCAGTATCTGTTTTTT
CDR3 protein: CASSLAGGADRQYLFF

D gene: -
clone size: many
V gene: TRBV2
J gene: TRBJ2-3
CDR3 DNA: TGTGCCAGCGGGGAGGGGGGCCCCGATACGCAGTATTTT
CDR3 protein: CASGEGGPDTQYF

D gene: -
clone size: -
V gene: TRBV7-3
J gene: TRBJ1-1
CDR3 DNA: TGTGCCAGCAGCTTAGATCTCGGGGGGCAGTTTTTAGCTTTCTTT
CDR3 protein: CASSLDLGGQFLAFF

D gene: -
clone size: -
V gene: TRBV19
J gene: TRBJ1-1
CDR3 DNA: TGTGCCAGCAGCATAGCTATCAGAGCGAACAATGAAGCTTTCTTT
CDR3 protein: CASSIAIRANNEAFF

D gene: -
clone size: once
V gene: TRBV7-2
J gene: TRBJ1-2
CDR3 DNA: TGTGCCAGCAGCTCCAGGGACACGGAAGAGCACTACTTCGAGCCCTTC
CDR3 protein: CASSSRDTEEHYFEPF

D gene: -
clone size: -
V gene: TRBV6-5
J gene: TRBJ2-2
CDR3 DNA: TGTGCCAGCAGCTTATTGCCAGGAACCGGGGAGCTGTTTTTT
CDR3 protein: CASSLLPGTGELFF

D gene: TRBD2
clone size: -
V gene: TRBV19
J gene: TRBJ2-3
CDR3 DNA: TGTGCCAGCAGTATAGCTAGCGGCGCCTTCAATACGCAGTATTTC
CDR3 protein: CASSIASGAFNTQYF

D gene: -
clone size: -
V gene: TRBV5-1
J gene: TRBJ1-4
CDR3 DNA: TGCGCCAGCAGCATAGCCGGTTTTGGGGCAATAGGCGAAAAACTGTTTTTT
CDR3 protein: CASSIAGFGAIGEKLFF

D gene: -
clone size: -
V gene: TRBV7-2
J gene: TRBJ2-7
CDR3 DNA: TGTGCCAGCAGCTTAGCCCCATATAGCGATGAGCCCCACTTC
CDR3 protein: CASSLAPYSDEPHF

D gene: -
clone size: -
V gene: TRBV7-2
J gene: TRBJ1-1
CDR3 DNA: TGTGCCAGCAGCGCAGGTCCTGCGTGGCCCCCTCACGTTTTCTTT
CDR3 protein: CASSAGPAWPPHVFF

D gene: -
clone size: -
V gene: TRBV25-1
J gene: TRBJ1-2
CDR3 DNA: TGTGCCAGCAGTGAATGTGTGCCGTATGGGTACTCCTTC
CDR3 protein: CASSECVPYGYSF

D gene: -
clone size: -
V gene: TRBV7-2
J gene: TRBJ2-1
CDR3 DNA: TGTGCCAGCAGTGTTGAGGGAGTCCATGAAGCCTTTTTC
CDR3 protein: CASSVEGVHEAFF

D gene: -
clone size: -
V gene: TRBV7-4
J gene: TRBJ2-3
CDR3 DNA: TGTGCCAGCAGCGTAGGGGGAGTCCCCACAGAGGCGCACTATTTT
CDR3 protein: CASSVGGVPTEAHYF

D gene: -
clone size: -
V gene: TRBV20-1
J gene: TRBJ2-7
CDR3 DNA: TGCAGTGCTAGCTCCAGGACTGGCTACGAGCAGTACTTC
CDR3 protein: CSASSRTGYEQYF

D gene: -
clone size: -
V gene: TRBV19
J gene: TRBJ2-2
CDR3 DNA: TGTGCCAGTAGTGTATTAGGCGGTGCCACCGGTGGGCTGTTCTTT
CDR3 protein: CASSVLGGATGGLFF

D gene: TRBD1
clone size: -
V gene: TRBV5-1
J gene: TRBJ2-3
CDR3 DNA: TGCGCCAGCAGCTTGGGACAGGGGGCGACAGATACGCAGTATTTT
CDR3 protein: CASSLGQGATDTQYF

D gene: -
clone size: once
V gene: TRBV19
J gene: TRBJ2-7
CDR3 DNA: TGTGCCACCTCCCAGGGGGGCCACGAGCAGTACTTC
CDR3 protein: CATSQGGHEQYF

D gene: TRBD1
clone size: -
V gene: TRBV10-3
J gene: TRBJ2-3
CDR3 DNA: TGTTACTTCAGTGAACGGACAGGGTGGGGCACAGATACGCAGTATTTT
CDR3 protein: CYFSERTGWGTDTQYF